Listed below are T cell receptor beta chains from one sample, sequenced in a study of T cell changes during pregnancy in multiple sclerosis. Clones were sequenced by immunoSEQ multiplex PCR, and TCRdb holds only the in-frame ones, with some missing. The sample holds 80,000 or so clones, about 90% seen once. Sample: peripheral blood, taken before pregnancy. The receptor set was obtained from a female donor with multiple sclerosis, enrolled in a pregnancy study. CDR3s include the opening cysteine and the closing phenylalanine or tryptophan. The D gene is left open where the match is weak.

V	J	D	DNA	CDR3
TRBV19	TRBJ2-1	NA	TGTGCCAGTAGTATGCAGGGGACCTACAATGAGCAGTTCTTC	CASSMQGTYNEQFF
TRBV13	TRBJ2-1	NA	TGTGCCAGCAGCCTGGGGAGGTCCTACAATGAGCAGTTCTTC	CASSLGRSYNEQFF
TRBV14	TRBJ2-5	TRBD2	TGTGCCAGCAGCCAAGTTTCTAGCGGGAGGGCCGATGAGACCCAGTACTTC	CASSQVSSGRADETQYF
TRBV6-1	TRBJ1-4	NA	TGTGCCAGCAGTGAACGGACCTACAGGGTTGAAAAACTGTTTTTT	CASSERTYRVEKLFF
TRBV28	TRBJ1-2	TRBD1	TGTGCCAGCAGTGGGGACAGGCCCTATGGCTACACCTTC	CASSGDRPYGYTF
TRBV18	TRBJ1-2	TRBD1	TGTGCCAGCTCACCCGGGACAGGGGGCGCTGACTATGGCTACACCTTC	CASSPGTGGADYGYTF
TRBV5-1	TRBJ1-1	NA	TGCGCCAGCAGCTTGGCAGGGATGAACACTGAAGCTTTCTTT	CASSLAGMNTEAFF
TRBV28	TRBJ2-3	NA	TGTGCCAGCAGGTCCCCCTTCACAGATACGCAGTATTTT	CASRSPFTDTQYF
TRBV18	TRBJ2-1	TRBD2	TGTGCCAGCTCACCAGGGACTAGCGGGAGGAGTTTCGGTGAGCAGTTCTTC	CASSPGTSGRSFGEQFF
TRBV5-4	TRBJ2-3	TRBD2	TGTGCCAGCAGCCCGGGGATACTAGCGGGATCGAATACGCAGTATTTT	CASSPGILAGSNTQYF
TRBV15	TRBJ2-7	TRBD2	TGTGCCACCAGCAGAGACAGGGGACTAGCTGGCGAGCAGTACTTC	CATSRDRGLAGEQYF
TRBV27	TRBJ2-7	NA	TGTGCCAGCAGTTTAGCGGGGAGCGGCTACGAGCAGTACTTC	CASSLAGSGYEQYF
TRBV23-1	TRBJ1-1	NA	TGCGCCAGCAGTCATCCCGACCGCCGGGGGGACACTGAAGCTTTCTTT	CASSHPDRRGDTEAFF
TRBV4-2	TRBJ2-3	TRBD2	TGTGCCAGCAGCTTAAAAGCGGGACTTGGCACAGATACGCAGTATTTT	CASSLKAGLGTDTQYF
TRBV9	TRBJ2-1	TRBD1	TGTGCCAGCAGCCCCGTACTACTGACAGGGGGGCAGTTCTTC	CASSPVLLTGGQFF
TRBV15	TRBJ2-1	TRBD2	TGTGCCACCAGCAGAGGTCATGCGGGGGGTGAGCAGTTCTTC	CATSRGHAGGEQFF
TRBV2	TRBJ2-1	NA	TGTGCCAGCAGTGGAGACAATGAGCAGTTCTTC	CASSGDNEQFF
TRBV6-5	TRBJ2-7	NA	TGTGCCAGCAGACGCCTAACAGGGTCCTACGAGCAGTACTTC	CASRRLTGSYEQYF
TRBV29-1	TRBJ1-5	NA	TGCAGCGCCATCATCGTAGGACAGCCGATAAATCAGCCCCAGCATTTT	CSAIIVGQPINQPQHF
TRBV5-6	TRBJ2-7	NA	TGTGCCAGCAGCTTGGGGGCCATGTCCTACGAGCAGTACTTC	CASSLGAMSYEQYF
TRBV5-1	TRBJ2-7	TRBD2	TGCGCCAGCAGCTTGGCTGGGAGACTAGCGGGAGGGCCCCCTCGGGGGGGCGAGCAGTACTTC	CASSLAGRLAGGPPRGGEQYF
TRBV5-1	TRBJ2-3	TRBD2	TGCGCCAGCAGCTTCGGACTAGCGGCCACCACAGATACGCAGTATTTT	CASSFGLAATTDTQYF
TRBV9	TRBJ2-5	NA	TGTGCCAGCAGCGCCACGGAAGAGACCCAGTACTTC	CASSATEETQYF
TRBV27	TRBJ1-5	NA	TGTGCCAGCAGTTTCAGGGGTCAGCCCCAGCATTTT	CASSFRGQPQHF